Below, one T cell receptor beta chain is given with its context. V shed 2 bases and J shed 5 bases, with 6 bases lying between them. The CDR3 has 13 residues. The V gene's germline CDR1 is SGHTA and CDR2 FQGTGA. The data are from a study of T-cell reconstitution after alpha-beta-depleted transplantation in children. Unique molecular identifiers were incorporated into the prepared TCRbeta library. TCRdb re-derived calls from the PCR reads in MiXCR, one entry per CDR3 protein. The sample includes a few hundred thousand distinct CDR3 sequences, roughly 27% of them seen just once. The sequences come from PBMCs, collected before TCRalphabeta/CD19-depleted stem cell transplant. This chain connects TRBV7-3 to TRBJ2-2, with D uncertain. The receptor was derived from a boy under two years old with Wiskott-Aldrich syndrome, due to receive a stem cell transplant. In DNA, the CDR3 is TGTGCCAGCAGCTTATATCGTACCGGGGAGCTGTTTTTT. The encoded protein is CASSLYRTGELFF.